The 11 T cell receptor beta chains below all came from one sample that was sequenced in a study of CD8 T cells in ankylosing spondylitis. TCRdb re-analysed the 5' RACE reads in MiXCR, keeping a single row per CDR3 protein. The sample contains approximately 340,000 distinct CDR3 sequences, roughly 14% of which appear only once. Sequencing was performed on blood, either unsorted or a sorted T cell fraction (not recorded which). The receptors come from a male donor with ankylosing spondylitis or in good health (not recorded which).

This clonotype was observed a handful of times. The rearrangement joins TRBV29-1 to TRBJ1-2; 9 positions match TRBD1. This CDR3 comprises 12 residues. Germline trimming cut 6 bases from V and 2 bases from J; bases unmatched to any gene: 1. CDR1 and CDR2 from the germline V gene are SQVTM and ANQGSEA. DNA of the CDR3: TGCAGCGTAACAGGGGGCAACTATGGCTACACCTTC. Translation gives CSVTGGNYGYTF.

This clonotype was seen a few times. V is TRBV20-1 and J is TRBJ2-7; D could derive from TRBD1 or TRBD2 (5 bases each). This CDR3 region has 15 residues. V was clipped by 6 bases and J by 0 bases, with 18 bases between them. Germline V gives CDR1 DFQATT, CDR2 SNEGSKA (reference sequence). The DNA of the CDR3 is TGCAGTGCCAGACCCGGGACGGCGTACTCCTACGAGCAGTACTTC. It translates to CSARPGTAYSYEQYF.

This clonotype was seen a few times. The chain links TRBV11-2 to TRBJ1-2; D might be TRBD1 (6 bases). V lost 2 bases to trimming and J lost 4 bases, with 11 bases between them. Germline assignment: CDR1 SGHAT and CDR2 FQNNGV. This CDR3 has 14 residues. The CDR3 nucleotides read TGTGCCAGCAGCTTATACCAGGGGTCCTATGGCTACACCTTC. Translating gives CASSLYQGSYGYTF.

The V call is TRBV5-1, the J call TRBJ2-7; perhaps TRBD2 as D (5 bases). The CDR3 spans 17 residues. With 0 bases removed from V and 0 bases from J, the gap between germline ends came to 16 bases. Germline V gives CDR1 SGHRS, CDR2 YFSETQ. CDR3 nucleotides: TGCGCCAGCAGCTTGGCCCCGGGCGGGCCGAGCTCCTACGAGCAGTACTTC. It specifies CASSLAPGGPSSYEQYF.

This clonotype was observed many times. This chain links TRBV5-1 with TRBJ1-6, with 7 bases that match TRBD1. V shed 4 bases and J 7 bases; nucleotides not matched to a gene: 5. Germline CDR1 reads SGHRS; CDR2 reads YFSETQ. The CDR3 is 14 amino acids. CDR3 sequence: CASSQGDENSPLHF. In nucleotides, the CDR3 is TGCGCCAGCAGCCAGGGGGATGAGAATTCACCCCTCCACTTT.

This clonotype occurred a few times. The CDR3 DNA sequence: TGCAGTGCTAGCAAGGGACAGGCTAGCGGGAGGGCCTACAATGAGCAGTTCTTC. It encodes CSASKGQASGRAYNEQFF. The rearrangement uses TRBV20-1 and TRBJ2-1; 12 bases are shared with TRBD2. Germline CDR1 is DFQATT and CDR2 is SNEGSKA (reference sequence). The CDR3 extends over 18 amino acids. J gave up 2 bases and V 3 bases, and 11 bases lay outside the gene matches.

This clonotype was seen only a few times. The genes are TRBV20-1 and TRBJ2-3, with TRBD2 matching over 7 bases. V shed 5 bases, J shed 5 bases, and the junction held 13 bases outside the gene matches. The length of the CDR3 is 15 residues. Germline V gene lookup returns CDR1 DFQATT and CDR2 SNEGSKA (reference sequence). In DNA, the CDR3 is TGCAGTGCTTCCGGGACTACCTCGGGGTTAGATACGCAGTATTTT. It codes for CSASGTTSGLDTQYF.

This sequence joins TRBV30 and TRBJ2-7; possibly TRBD1 for D (6 bases). Germline V gene sequence: CDR1 GTSNPN, CDR2 SVGIG (reference sequence). There are 13 residues in the CDR3. V was shortened by 5 bases and J by 6 bases, with 17 bases between the two germline ends. The CDR3 coding sequence is TGTGCCTGGGAAACAGGGCCCCTGGGCGAGCAGTACTTC. Translating it yields CAWETGPLGEQYF.

Here the CDR3 DNA reads TGTGCCAGCAGCTTAGATCTAGGACAGGGAGAGACCCAGTACTTC. Translating gives CASSLDLGQGETQYF. The chain couples TRBV11-2 to TRBJ2-5; 8 nucleotides align to TRBD1. V was clipped by 0 bases and J by 4 bases; unmatched bases: 4. Germline assignment: CDR1 SGHAT and CDR2 FQNNGV. This CDR3 is built from 15 residues.

The chain is built from TRBV25-1 and TRBJ2-7, with D unclear. Germline CDR1 reads MGHDK; CDR2 reads SYGVNS. Trimming took off 4 bases at V and 0 bases at J, with 7 bases between the two ends. The CDR3 contains 13 residues. The DNA of the CDR3 is TGTGCCAGCAGTGGGCGTGTCTCCTACGAGCAGTACTTC. The encoded protein is CASSGRVSYEQYF.

J is TRBJ2-7 and V is TRBV20-1; D gene uncertain. V shed 6 bases and J shed 1 base, with 13 bases lying between them. Germline assignment: CDR1 DFQATT and CDR2 SNEGSKA (reference sequence). This CDR3 comprises 13 residues. The CDR3 loop is CSALPGFSYEQYF. The CDR3 DNA sequence: TGCAGTGCATTACCAGGATTTTCCTACGAGCAGTACTTC.